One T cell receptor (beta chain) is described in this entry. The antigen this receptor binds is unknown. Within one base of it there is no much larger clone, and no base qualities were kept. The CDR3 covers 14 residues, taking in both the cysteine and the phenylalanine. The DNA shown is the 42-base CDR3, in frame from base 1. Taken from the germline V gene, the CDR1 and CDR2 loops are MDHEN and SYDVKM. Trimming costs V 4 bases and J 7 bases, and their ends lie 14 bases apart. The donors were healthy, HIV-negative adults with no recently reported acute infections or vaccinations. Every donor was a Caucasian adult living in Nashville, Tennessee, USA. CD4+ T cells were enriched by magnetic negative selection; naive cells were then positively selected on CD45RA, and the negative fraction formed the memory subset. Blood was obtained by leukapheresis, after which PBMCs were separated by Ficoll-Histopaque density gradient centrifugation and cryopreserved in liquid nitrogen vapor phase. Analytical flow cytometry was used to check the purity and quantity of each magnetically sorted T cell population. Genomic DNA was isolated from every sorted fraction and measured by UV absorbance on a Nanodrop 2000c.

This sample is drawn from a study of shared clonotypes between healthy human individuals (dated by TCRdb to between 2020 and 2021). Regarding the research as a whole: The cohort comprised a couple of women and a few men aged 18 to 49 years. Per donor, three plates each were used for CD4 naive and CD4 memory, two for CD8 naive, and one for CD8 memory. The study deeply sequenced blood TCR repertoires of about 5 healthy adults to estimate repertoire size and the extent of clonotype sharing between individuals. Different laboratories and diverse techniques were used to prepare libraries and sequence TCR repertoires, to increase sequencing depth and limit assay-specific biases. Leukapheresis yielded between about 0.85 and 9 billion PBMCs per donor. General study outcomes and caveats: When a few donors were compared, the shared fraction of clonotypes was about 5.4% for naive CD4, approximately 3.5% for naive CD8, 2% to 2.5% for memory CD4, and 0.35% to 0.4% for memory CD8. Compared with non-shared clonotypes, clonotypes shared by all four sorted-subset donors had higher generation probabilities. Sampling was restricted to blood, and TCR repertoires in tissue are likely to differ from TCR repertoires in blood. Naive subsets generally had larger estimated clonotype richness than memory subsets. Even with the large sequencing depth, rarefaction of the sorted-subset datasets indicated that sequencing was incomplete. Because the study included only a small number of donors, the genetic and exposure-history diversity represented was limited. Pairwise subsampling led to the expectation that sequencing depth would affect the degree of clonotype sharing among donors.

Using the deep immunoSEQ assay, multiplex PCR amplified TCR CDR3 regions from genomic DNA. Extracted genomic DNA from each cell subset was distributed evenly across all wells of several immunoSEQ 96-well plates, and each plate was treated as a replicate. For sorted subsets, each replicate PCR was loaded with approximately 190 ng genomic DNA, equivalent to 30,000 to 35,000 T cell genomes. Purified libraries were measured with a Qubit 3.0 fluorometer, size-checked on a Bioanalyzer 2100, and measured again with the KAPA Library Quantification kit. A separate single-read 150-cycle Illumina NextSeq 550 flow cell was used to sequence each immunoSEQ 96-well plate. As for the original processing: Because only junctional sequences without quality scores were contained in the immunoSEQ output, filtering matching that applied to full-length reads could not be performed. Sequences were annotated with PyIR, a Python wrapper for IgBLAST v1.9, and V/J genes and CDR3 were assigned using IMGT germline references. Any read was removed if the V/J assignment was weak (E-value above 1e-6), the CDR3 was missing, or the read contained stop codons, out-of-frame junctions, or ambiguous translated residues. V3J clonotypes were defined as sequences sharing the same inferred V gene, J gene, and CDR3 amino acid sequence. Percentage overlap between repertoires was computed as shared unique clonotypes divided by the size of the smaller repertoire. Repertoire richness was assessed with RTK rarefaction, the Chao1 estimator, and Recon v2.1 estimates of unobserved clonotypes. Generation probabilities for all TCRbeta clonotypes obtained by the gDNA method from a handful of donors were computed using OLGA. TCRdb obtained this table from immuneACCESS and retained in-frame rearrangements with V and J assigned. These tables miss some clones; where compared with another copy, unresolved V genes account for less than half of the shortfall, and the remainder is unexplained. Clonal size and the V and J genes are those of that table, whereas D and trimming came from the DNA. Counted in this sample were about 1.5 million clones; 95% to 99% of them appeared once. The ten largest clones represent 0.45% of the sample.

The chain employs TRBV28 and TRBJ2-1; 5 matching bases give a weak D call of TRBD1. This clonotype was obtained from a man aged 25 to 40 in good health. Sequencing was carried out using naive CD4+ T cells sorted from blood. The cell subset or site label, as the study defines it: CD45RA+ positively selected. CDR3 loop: CASSSRDGRNEQFF. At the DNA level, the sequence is TGTGCCAGCAGTTCCAGGGATGGTAGAAATGAGCAGTTCTTC.